The entry that follows covers one TCR beta chain sequence. The sample comes from a study of blood T cell repertoires in COVID-19. Study summary: Sites in the United States, Italy and Spain provided acute and convalescent COVID-19 samples. T cells, B-cell-depleted T cells, or PBMCs supplied cDNA or gDNA.

Under the authors' procedure: Amplifying reference gene primers gave estimates of nucleated cell counts. Repertoires were generated with immunoSEQ multiplex PCR, while TCRdb's copy carries only in-frame clones and drops some. The DNA was the basis for D and trimming; V, J and clone size are from that table. The top ten clones hold 2.5% to 3.5% of a sample with 200,000 to 250,000 clones, almost 90% of them seen once. CDR1 is SGHNT, CDR2 YYREEE, per germline (reference sequence). The CDR3 contains 15 residues. With V trimmed by 7 bases and J by 9 bases, 11 bases remained unmatched. Specimen: peripheral blood. This clonotype was obtained from a woman aged 55-69 years with acute or convalescent COVID-19. The V and J genes are TRBV5-4 and TRBJ2-1; 12 bases line up with TRBD1. CDR3 DNA: TGTGCCAGCCGCCTTGCGGGACAGGGGGCCCCTGAGCAGTTCTTC. This sequence encodes CASRLAGQGAPEQFF.